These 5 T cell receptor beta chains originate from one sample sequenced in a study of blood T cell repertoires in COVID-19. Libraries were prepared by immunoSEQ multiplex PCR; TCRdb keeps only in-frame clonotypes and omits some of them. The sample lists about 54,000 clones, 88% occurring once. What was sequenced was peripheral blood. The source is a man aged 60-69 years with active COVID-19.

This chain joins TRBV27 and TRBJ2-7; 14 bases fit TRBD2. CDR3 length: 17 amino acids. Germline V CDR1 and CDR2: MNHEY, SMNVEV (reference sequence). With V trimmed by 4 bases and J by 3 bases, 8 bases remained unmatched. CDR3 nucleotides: TGTGCCAGCAGTTACGGGTTTGGGACTAGCGGGAGCTACGAGCAGTACTTC. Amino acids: CASSYGFGTSGSYEQYF.

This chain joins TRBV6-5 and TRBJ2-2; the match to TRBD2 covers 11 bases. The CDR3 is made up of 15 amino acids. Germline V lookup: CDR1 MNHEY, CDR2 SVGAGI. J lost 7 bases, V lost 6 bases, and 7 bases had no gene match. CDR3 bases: TGTGCCAGCAGACCAACTAGCGGGAGTGTCGGGGAGCTGTTTTTT. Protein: CASRPTSGSVGELFF.

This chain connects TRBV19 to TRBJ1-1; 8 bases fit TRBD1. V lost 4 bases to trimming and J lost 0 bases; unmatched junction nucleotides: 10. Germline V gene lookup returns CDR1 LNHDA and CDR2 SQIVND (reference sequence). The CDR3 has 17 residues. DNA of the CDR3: TGTGCCAGTAGTACCCGGACAGGGCTCATAATGAACACTGAAGCTTTCTTT. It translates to CASSTRTGLIMNTEAFF. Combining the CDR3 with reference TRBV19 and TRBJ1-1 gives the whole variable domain DGGITQSPKYLFRKEGQNVTLSCEQNLNHDAMYWYRQDPGQGLRLIYYSQIVNDFQKGDIAEGYSVSREKKESFPLTVTSAQKNPTAFYLCASSTRTGLIMNTEAFFGQGTRLTVV.

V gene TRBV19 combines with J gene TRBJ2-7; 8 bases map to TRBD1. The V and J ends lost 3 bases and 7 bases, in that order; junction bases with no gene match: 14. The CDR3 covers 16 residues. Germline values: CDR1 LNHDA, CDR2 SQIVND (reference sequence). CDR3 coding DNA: TGTGCCAGTAGTATCTCATGGCAGGGGGCTCGGGGTGAGCAGTACTTC. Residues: CASSISWQGARGEQYF.

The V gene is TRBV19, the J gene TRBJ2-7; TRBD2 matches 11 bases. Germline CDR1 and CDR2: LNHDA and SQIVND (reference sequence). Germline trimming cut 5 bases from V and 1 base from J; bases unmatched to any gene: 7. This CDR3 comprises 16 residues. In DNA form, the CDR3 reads TGTGCCAGTAGTTCGAGGACTAGCGGGTCTTCCTACGAGCAGTACTTC. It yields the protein CASSSRTSGSSYEQYF.